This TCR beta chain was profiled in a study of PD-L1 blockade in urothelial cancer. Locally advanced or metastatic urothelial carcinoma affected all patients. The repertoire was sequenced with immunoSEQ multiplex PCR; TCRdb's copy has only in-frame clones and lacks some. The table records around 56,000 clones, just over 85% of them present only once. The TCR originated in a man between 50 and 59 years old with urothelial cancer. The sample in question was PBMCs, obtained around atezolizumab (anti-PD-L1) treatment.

The CDR3 DNA is TGTGCCTGGAGGGCGACAGGGGTCTCTGGCTACACCTTC. Translated, it gives CAWRATGVSGYTF. This chain uses TRBV30 with TRBJ1-2; 8 bases are shared with TRBD1. The CDR3 totals 13 residues. Germline values: CDR1 GTSNPN, CDR2 SVGIG (reference sequence). V lost 3 bases to trimming and J lost 7 bases; unmatched junction nucleotides: 7.